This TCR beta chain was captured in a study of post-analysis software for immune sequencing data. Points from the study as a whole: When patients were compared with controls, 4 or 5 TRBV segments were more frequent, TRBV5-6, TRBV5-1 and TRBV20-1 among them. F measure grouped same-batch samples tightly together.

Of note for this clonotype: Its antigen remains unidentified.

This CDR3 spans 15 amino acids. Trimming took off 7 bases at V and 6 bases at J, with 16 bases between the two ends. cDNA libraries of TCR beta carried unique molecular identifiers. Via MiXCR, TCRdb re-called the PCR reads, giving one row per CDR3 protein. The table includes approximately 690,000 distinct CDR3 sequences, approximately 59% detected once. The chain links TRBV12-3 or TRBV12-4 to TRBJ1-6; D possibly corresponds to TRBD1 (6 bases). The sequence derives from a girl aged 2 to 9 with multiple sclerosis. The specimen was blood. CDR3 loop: CASTLSRTVNSPLHF. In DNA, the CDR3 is TGTGCCAGCACCCTTTCGAGGACAGTTAATTCACCCCTCCACTTT.